This entry lists 22 T cell receptor beta chains sequenced from one sample in a study of beta chain features in type 1 diabetes. The whole isolated RNA underwent reverse transcription, so sequencing captured expressed TCRB transcripts. Produced via immunoSEQ multiplex PCR; TCRdb's table is partial and in-frame only. The sample has about 230,000 clones, 16% seen once. General study points: When Type 1 diabetes patients were examined, their TCRB CDR3s proved moderately but significantly shorter in all four CD4+ subsets.

These receptors have no identified antigens. Input material: naive CD4+ T cells from blood. The origin of the receptors is a man aged 30 to 39 with type 1 diabetes.

The chain recombines TRBV4-1 with TRBJ2-3; D unclear. Trimming took off 3 bases at V and 2 bases at J, with 9 bases between the two ends. The CDR3 sequence is 14 residues long. Germline CDR1 and CDR2: MGHRA and YSYEKL. CDR3 DNA sequence: TGCGCCAGCAGCCAGGTACAGCTCACAGATACGCAGTATTTT. Amino acids: CASSQVQLTDTQYF.

The chain joins TRBV29-1 to TRBJ2-7; 10 nucleotides line up with TRBD1. The CDR3 loop spans 13 amino acids. Germline assignment: CDR1 SQVTM and CDR2 ANQGSEA. V trimming: 7 bases; J trimming: 4 bases; junction bases outside the gene matches: 7. CDR3 in DNA: TGCAGCGCCCGCGGGACAGGGGTTTACGAGCAGTACTTC. It encodes CSARGTGVYEQYF.

This clone was recorded a few times. The genes are TRBV7-3 and TRBJ2-2, with 11 bases that match TRBD2. The CDR3 runs 15 residues. Germline V gene sequence: CDR1 SGHTA, CDR2 FQGTGA. V lost 5 bases, J lost 5 bases, and 4 bases stayed unmatched. For the CDR3, the DNA is TGTGCCAGCAGCCCCCGGACTAGCGGGACCGGGGAGCTGTTTTTT. Translation gives CASSPRTSGTGELFF. Full variable domain (remainder filled in from reference TRBV7-3 and TRBJ2-2): GAGVSQTPSNKVTEKGKYVELRCDPISGHTALYWYRQSLGQGPEFLIYFQGTGAADDSGLPNDRFFAVRPEGSVSTLKIQRTERGDSAVYLCASSPRTSGTGELFFGEGSRLTVL.

The rearrangement links TRBV30 to TRBJ2-2; D might be TRBD1 (6 bases). Deletions cut 7 bases from V and 2 bases from J, with 11 bases between. This CDR3 is 13 amino acids long. The germline V gene encodes CDR1 GTSNPN and CDR2 SVGIG (reference sequence). This CDR3 is CALDRDNTGELFF. The CDR3 nucleotides are TGTGCCTTGGACAGAGATAACACCGGGGAGCTGTTTTTT.

In this sample, this clone turned up a few times. Germline and junction disagree at one end, which may indicate a read error. This rearrangement joins TRBV7-7 to TRBJ2-5; the D call may be TRBD1 or TRBD2 (6 bases each). The CDR3 contains 15 residues. The germline V gene encodes CDR1 SSHAT and CDR2 FNYEAQ (reference sequence). Here the CDR3 reads CASSPGASRQETQYF. The CDR3 coding sequence is TGTGCTAGCAGTCCGGGGGCTAGCCGACAAGAGACCCAGTACTTC.

The V call is TRBV5-4, the J call TRBJ1-4, with TRBD1 matching over 7 bases. Trimming removed 3 bases from V and 8 bases from J; junction bases left unmatched: 7. This CDR3 contains 14 residues. In germline, CDR1 is SGHNT, CDR2 YYREEE (reference sequence). The CDR3 reads CASSSGQEREKLFF. CDR3 bases: TGTGCCAGCAGCTCCGGACAGGAACGGGAAAAACTGTTTTTT.

This chain links TRBV30 with TRBJ2-1; D may be TRBD1 (6 bases). The CDR3 is made up of 13 amino acids. Germline CDR1 GTSNPN, CDR2 SVGIG (reference sequence). Deletions cut 0 bases from V and 9 bases from J, with 12 bases between. The CDR3 sequence is CAWSVNRVLEQFF. For the CDR3, the DNA is TGTGCCTGGAGTGTAAACAGGGTTCTTGAGCAGTTCTTC. Drawing the rest from reference TRBV30 and TRBJ2-1, the complete variable domain is SQTIHQWPATLVQPVGSPLSLECTVEGTSNPNLYWYRQAAGRGLQLLFYSVGIGQISSEVPQNLSASRPQDRQFILSSKKLLLSDSGFYLCAWSVNRVLEQFFGPGTRLTVL.

This chain connects TRBV4-2 to TRBJ2-5; TRBD1 aligns across 12 bases. J was trimmed by 4 bases and V by 4 bases; bases with no gene match: 13. The CDR3 is 18 residues long. CDR1 LGHNA and CDR2 YNFKEQ come from the germline V gene. CDR3 bases: TGTGCCAGCAGCCCAGATCACGGGACAGGGGGCGGAGGAGAGACCCAGTACTTC. Residues: CASSPDHGTGGGGETQYF.

A remark on this clone: This CDR3 is also generated by other DNA sequences in the sample. V is TRBV10-3 and J is TRBJ2-7; 8 nucleotides match TRBD1. Germline V gives CDR1 ENHRY, CDR2 SYGVKD. The CDR3 has 14 amino acids. V lost 0 bases to trimming and J lost 4 bases; unmatched junction nucleotides: 2. CDR3 sequence (DNA): TGTGCCATCAGTGAGTCCACAGGGGGGTACGAGCAGTACTTC. Translated: CAISESTGGYEQYF.

This chain uses TRBV9 with TRBJ2-7, with TRBD1 matching over 10 bases. Germline-derived CDR1 and CDR2 are SGDLS and YYNGEE. V gave up 0 bases and J gave up 3 bases; unmatched junction bases: 15. This CDR3 comprises 19 residues. This chain's CDR3 is CASSVGVGTGANLVYEQYF. Written as DNA, the CDR3 is TGTGCCAGCAGCGTAGGGGTTGGGACAGGGGCAAACCTCGTCTACGAGCAGTACTTC.

The rearrangement links TRBV5-4 to TRBJ2-5; 7 bases match TRBD2. Germline V gene data show CDR1 as SGHNT and CDR2 as YYREEE (reference sequence). The CDR3 loop spans 13 amino acids. With 10 bases clipped from V and 4 bases from J, the junction kept 10 bases outside the gene matches. The CDR3 bases are TGTGCCGGCCGCAGCGGGGTAGGAGAGACCCAGTACTTC. Translated, it gives CAGRSGVGETQYF.

This clone was found a few times. The CDR3 reads CASTPSGSNNEQYF. CDR3 in DNA: TGTGCCAGCACCCCTAGCGGGAGTAACAACGAGCAGTACTTC. This sequence joins TRBV5-4 and TRBJ2-7; 10 bases map to TRBD2. V was clipped by 6 bases and J by 5 bases; unmatched bases: 8. The CDR3 is 14 amino acids. Germline assignment: CDR1 SGHNT and CDR2 YYREEE (reference sequence). Supplemented by reference TRBV5-4 and TRBJ2-7, the full variable domain reads ETGVTQSPTHLIKTRGQQVTLRCSSQSGHNTVSWYQQALGQGPQFIFQYYREEENGRGNFPPRFSGLQFPNYSSELNVNALELDDSALYLCASTPSGSNNEQYFGPGTRLTVT.

This chain uses TRBV7-6 with TRBJ2-7, with 7 bases that match TRBD1. The CDR3 length is 14 residues. Looked up from germline, CDR1 is SGHVS and CDR2 is FNYEAQ. V lost 4 bases, J lost 3 bases, and 6 bases stayed unmatched. Written as DNA, the CDR3 is TGTGCCAGCAGCTCGAGGGACAGTCACTACGAGCAGTACTTC. Its protein is CASSSRDSHYEQYF.

This chain connects TRBV25-1 to TRBJ1-2; D is ambiguous. The CDR3 extends over 12 amino acids. The germline CDR1 and CDR2 sequences are MGHDK and SYGVNS. Trimming stripped 4 bases from V and 4 bases from J, with 7 bases between. CDR3 sequence (DNA): TGTGCCAGCAGTGCCGTAGGCTATGGCTACACCTTC. Translation gives CASSAVGYGYTF.

This clone was counted only a few times. The gene calls are TRBV6-1 and TRBJ1-4; D gene unclear. Germline CDR1 reads MNHNS; CDR2 reads SASEGT. Trimming cost V 6 bases and J 2 bases, with 10 bases left between them. This CDR3 region has 14 residues. CDR3 in amino acids: CASSAGATNEKLFF. The CDR3 nucleotides read TGTGCCAGCAGCGCGGGAGCCACTAATGAAAAACTGTTTTTT.

This clone occurred a few times. The chain recombines TRBV30 with TRBJ2-7; a weak D match, TRBD1 (5 bases). V lost 2 bases and J 9 bases, leaving 11 bases between the germline ends. The CDR3 covers 11 residues. Germline V lookup: CDR1 GTSNPN, CDR2 SVGIG (reference sequence). This chain's CDR3 is CAWSFRESQYF. CDR3 in DNA: TGTGCCTGGAGTTTCAGGGAATCGCAGTACTTC.

This clone was found a few times. The rearrangement links TRBV9 to TRBJ2-3; D is ambiguous. CDR3 length equals 13 residues. CDR1 is SGDLS, CDR2 YYNGEE, per germline. Trimming pared 4 bases from V and 7 bases from J, leaving 13 bases between. CDR3 amino acids: CASSLSRLHTQYF. CDR3 bases: TGTGCCAGCAGCCTCTCGAGGCTTCATACGCAGTATTTT.

This clone has more than one count but fewer than ten. The chain joins TRBV9 to TRBJ1-2; no firm D call. Per germline, CDR1 SGDLS and CDR2 YYNGEE. This CDR3 is built from 15 residues. Trimming shortened V by 0 bases and J by 7 bases, and 16 bases separated the two germline ends. The CDR3 spells CASSVDGLTGSGYTF. The CDR3 DNA is TGTGCCAGCAGCGTAGATGGACTAACTGGATCTGGCTACACCTTC.

The J gene is TRBJ2-2, the V gene TRBV9, with 9 bases fitting TRBD2. CDR3 length: 19 residues. V was pared by 0 bases and J by 0 bases, with 9 bases of the junction left unmatched. Per germline, CDR1 SGDLS and CDR2 YYNGEE. The chain's CDR3 is CASSVGSGSGSTNTGELFF. CDR3 bases: TGTGCCAGCAGCGTAGGGTCCGGTAGCGGGAGTACGAACACCGGGGAGCTGTTTTTT.

The chain has TRBV9 and TRBJ2-1; D is unclear. Per the germline V gene, CDR1 is SGDLS and CDR2 is YYNGEE. Trimming left V 4 bases short and J 12 bases short, with 14 bases between. The CDR3 runs to 12 residues. The CDR3 reads CASSPIDTLQFF. The DNA for the CDR3 is TGTGCCAGCAGCCCGATCGATACTCTGCAGTTCTTC.

This clone appeared a few times. V is TRBV28 and J is TRBJ2-4; weak D call: TRBD2 (6 bases). The germline gives CDR1 MDHEN, CDR2 SYDVKM. The ends were cut back, 6 bases at V and 7 bases at J, with 16 bases in the middle. CDR3 length: 14 amino acids. CDR3 sequence reads: CASSPSGSGNIQYF. CDR3 nucleotide sequence: TGTGCCAGCAGCCCTTCCGGGAGTGGGAACATTCAGTACTTC.

In its sample, this clone was seen a few times. The chain combines TRBV29-1 with TRBJ1-2, with TRBD1 as a possible D gene (6 bases). V gave up 4 bases and J gave up 1 base, with 13 bases separating them. The CDR3 is made up of 14 amino acids. CDR1 and CDR2 (germline): SQVTM, ANQGSEA. As DNA, the CDR3 is TGCAGCGTTGCCCCACGGGACATTAACTATGGCTACACCTTC. Translated, it gives CSVAPRDINYGYTF.